Sequencing of this T cell receptor beta chain was carried out in a study of regulatory T cells in long-lasting Graves disease. This clonotype has ten or more counts. Germline CDR1 MNHNS, CDR2 SASEGT. The V end was cut by 7 bases, the J end by 6 bases, with 15 bases between. The CDR3 spans 13 residues. Time point of the sample: newly diagnosed GD, antithyroid drugs for less than 3 months. PBMC RNA served as the TCR library source. The TCR beta library used iRepertoire HTBI primers with Arm-PCR amplification of CDR3. TCRdb independently ran MiXCR on the multiplex PCR reads; one entry per CDR3 protein. The table includes around 460,000 distinct CDR3 sequences, around 15% detected once. These data also formed part of another study, on T cells in Graves' hyperthyroidism and ophthalmopathy. From that report: The patients, who ranged from 18 to 65 in age, presented with newly diagnosed hyperthyroidism lasting under 2 months. Patients showing uncontrolled infection, other autoimmune disease, pregnancy or lactation were ineligible. The diagnostic basis comprised clinical symptoms, serum thyroxine and TRAb, thyroid ultrasound and orbital computed tomography.

Here the sequenced sample was peripheral blood mononuclear cells (PBMCs), taken at new diagnosis, from a patient treated with antithyroid drugs. The clonotype originates from a woman aged 45-65 years with Graves disease. The chain has TRBV6-1 and TRBJ1-2; the D is unclear. This chain's CDR3 is CASTDGTADGYTF. DNA of the CDR3: TGTGCCAGCACAGACGGTACAGCAGATGGCTACACCTTC.